The 29 T cell receptor beta chains reported below all come from one sample, sequenced in a study of T cells in Graves' hyperthyroidism and ophthalmopathy. RNA transcripts served as the template for amplifying TCR beta CDR3 regions. The HTBI primer set served for first-round RT-PCR of the TCR CDR3. TCRdb reprocessed the multiplex PCR reads via MiXCR and lists one record per CDR3 protein. The repertoire consists of about 420,000 distinct CDR3 sequences, with about an eighth occurring once and the leading ten covering less than 6.5%. The sequencing input was blood. The receptors shown here come from a woman between 18 and 30 years old with Graves' hyperthyroidism.

This clonotype occurred many times. V gene TRBV30 combines with J gene TRBJ1-6; D remains ambiguous. Germline V gene lookup returns CDR1 GTSNPN and CDR2 SVGIG (reference sequence). The CDR3 consists of 13 residues. V gave up 2 bases and J gave up 5 bases, with 7 bases separating them. The CDR3, as DNA: TGTGCCTGGAGTAAAGGGAATAATTCACCCCTCCACTTT. The encoded protein is CAWSKGNNSPLHF.

This clonotype was found many times. J is TRBJ2-7 and V is TRBV12-3 or TRBV12-4, with a weak D call TRBD2 (5 bases). V was cut by 3 bases and J by 7 bases, with 22 bases left in between. The CDR3 is 16 residues long. CDR3 nucleotides: TGTGCCAGCAGTTTTCTGGGTCTGGAGAAGGGAGTAGAGCAGTACTTC. Translated: CASSFLGLEKGVEQYF.

V and J are TRBV4-3 and TRBJ1-2, with a weak D call TRBD1 (6 bases). This CDR3 spans 16 amino acids. Per the germline V gene, CDR1 is LGHNA and CDR2 is YSLEER. Trimming left V 1 base short and J 4 bases short, with 16 bases between. The CDR3 DNA follows: TGCGCCAGCAGCCAAGGGGGGGGCTCCCTAGGCTATGGCTACACCTTC. Protein sequence: CASSQGGGSLGYGYTF.

This clonotype was detected only a few times. The chain is built from TRBV10-3 and TRBJ2-7; D uncertain. The germline gives CDR1 ENHRY, CDR2 SYGVKD. V lost 6 bases, J lost 5 bases, and 11 bases lay in between. The CDR3 loop spans 12 amino acids. CDR3 DNA: TGTGCCATCAGGCCCGCCGGAGACGAGCAGTACTTC. As protein: CAIRPAGDEQYF.

This clonotype showed up many times. The chain employs TRBV28 and TRBJ1-6; 9 nucleotides match TRBD1. Looked up from germline, CDR1 is MDHEN and CDR2 is SYDVKM. This CDR3 is 14 amino acids long. The J segment lost 9 bases and the V segment lost 2 bases, leaving 2 bases of the junction unmatched. The CDR3 here is CASSLGDRVSPLHF. The CDR3 region has the DNA TGTGCCAGCAGTTTAGGGGACAGGGTTTCACCCCTCCACTTT.

This clonotype was detected a few times. The chain recombines TRBV2 with TRBJ2-3, with 10 bases aligning to TRBD2. This CDR3 contains 17 residues. J was trimmed by 4 bases and V by 5 bases; bases with no gene match: 12. Germline-derived CDR1 and CDR2 are SNHLY and FYNNEI. CDR3 protein: CASSRSSGGVGADTQYF. The CDR3 coding sequence is TGTGCCAGCAGTCGATCTAGCGGGGGCGTGGGGGCAGATACGCAGTATTTT.

This clonotype has a count of ten or more. The chain joins TRBV27 to TRBJ2-7, with D possibly matching TRBD2 (5 bases). The CDR3 is 15 residues long. Per the germline V gene, CDR1 is MNHEY and CDR2 is SMNVEV (reference sequence). The V end lost 6 bases, the J end lost 0 bases, and 15 bases lay between the germline ends. CDR3 bases: TGTGCCAGCAGCCCTGCTGAGCGGATCTCCTACGAGCAGTACTTC. It encodes CASSPAERISYEQYF.

The chain couples TRBV6-2 or TRBV6-3 to TRBJ1-4; maybe TRBD1 (5 bases). Germline CDR1 is MNHEY and CDR2 is SVGEGT. Between the trimmed V and J ends, which lost 8 bases and 8 bases, there was a span of 15 bases. CDR3 length: 13 residues. The CDR3 reads CASSGQLYEKLFF. The CDR3 DNA reads as TGTGCCAGCTCGGGGCAACTCTACGAAAAACTGTTTTTT.

This clonotype was picked up many times. The V and J genes are TRBV12-3 or TRBV12-4 and TRBJ2-2; 9 bases are a match to TRBD2. This CDR3 contains 16 residues. Unmatched junction bases numbered 5, after V lost 6 bases and J lost 0 bases. The CDR3 sequence: CASSRGLATNTGELFF. DNA for the CDR3: TGTGCCAGCAGCCGCGGACTAGCGACGAACACCGGGGAGCTGTTTTTT.

This clonotype occurred many times. The chain carries TRBV15 and TRBJ2-5, with 7 bases aligning to TRBD1. Germline values: CDR1 LNHNV, CDR2 YYDKDF (reference sequence). The CDR3 contains 15 residues. The junction had 7 bases not matched to a gene; V was cut back by 1 base and J by 5 bases. The CDR3 bases are TGTGCCACCAGCAGAGGGGACAGCGTCCGGGAGACCCAGTACTTC. This sequence encodes CATSRGDSVRETQYF.

This clonotype was picked up a small number of times. The chain joins TRBV7-2 to TRBJ2-1; 7 bases line up with TRBD1. The J segment lost 0 bases and the V segment lost 5 bases, leaving 19 bases of the junction unmatched. Germline V gene lookup returns CDR1 SGHTA and CDR2 FQGNSA. The CDR3 covers 20 residues. CDR3 residues: CASSVGPGQLFTSSYNEQFF. For the CDR3, the DNA is TGTGCCAGCAGCGTGGGACCGGGACAGCTTTTTACAAGCTCCTACAATGAGCAGTTCTTC.

This clonotype was observed at least ten times. The rearrangement uses TRBV28 and TRBJ2-7; possible D gene TRBD1, 5 bases. Germline V lookup: CDR1 MDHEN, CDR2 SYDVKM. V was cut by 3 bases and J by 0 bases, with 9 bases left in between. CDR3 length: 14 amino acids. As DNA, the CDR3 is TGTGCCAGCAGTTTCGACAGAATCTCCTACGAGCAGTACTTC. Its translation is CASSFDRISYEQYF. Together with reference TRBV28 and TRBJ2-7, the CDR3 gives the full variable domain: DVKVTQSSRYLVKRTGEKVFLECVQDMDHENMFWYRQDPGLGLRLIYFSYDVKMKEKGDIPEGYSVSREKKERFSLILESASTNQTSMYLCASSFDRISYEQYFGPGTRLTVT.

This clonotype was counted many times. The chain employs TRBV6-1 and TRBJ2-7, with D uncertain. The CDR3 length is 13 residues. Germline loops: CDR1 MNHNS, CDR2 SASEGT. V lost 5 bases and J lost 5, with 13 bases in between. The CDR3 protein is CASSSGSFDEQYF. The CDR3 DNA is TGTGCCAGCAGTTCCGGATCTTTCGACGAGCAGTACTTC.

This clonotype was observed at least ten times. The chain joins TRBV7-2 to TRBJ2-3, with D unresolved. This CDR3 spans 13 amino acids. V lost 4 bases and J lost 5, with 10 bases in between. Germline CDR1 is SGHTA and CDR2 is FQGNSA. DNA for the CDR3: TGTGCCAGCAGCTACGGATCGGGAGATACGCAGTATTTT. Amino acid sequence: CASSYGSGDTQYF.

In the case of this clonotype: With a much larger clone just one base away, this may be a read error. This chain uses TRBV20-1 with TRBJ2-7, with 11 bases identical to TRBD1. This CDR3 has 12 amino acids. Germline V gene sequence: CDR1 DFQATT, CDR2 SNEGSKA (reference sequence). The chain's CDR3 is CSGDRGTYKQYF. The CDR3 nucleotides are TGCAGTGGGGACAGGGGGACCTACAAGCAGTACTTC.

Comment on this clonotype: The limits of the CDR3 on the DNA are not certain, so only TCRdb's listed CDR3 is given. This rearrangement joins TRBV3-1 to TRBJ2-7. The CDR3 is 14 residues long, ends included. Germline CDR1 is LGHDT and CDR2 is YNNKEL (reference sequence). CDR3 in amino acids: CASSGYICTYEQYF.

The chain has TRBV4-3 and TRBJ2-5; 8 nucleotides agree with TRBD2. The germline V gene has CDR1 LGHNA and CDR2 YSLEER. The trim removed 3 bases at V and 5 bases at J, leaving 8 bases unmatched. The CDR3 totals 15 residues. CDR3 in DNA: TGCGCCAGCAGCCAGACCGGGACTAGTGCGGAGACCCAGTACTTC. Its translation: CASSQTGTSAETQYF.

Note on this clonotype: At one end, the junction sequence differs from germline, possibly due to a read error. The chain carries TRBV30 and TRBJ2-3; 14 bases align to TRBD2. There are 15 residues in the CDR3. Germline V gene lookup returns CDR1 GTSNPN and CDR2 SVGIG (reference sequence). The CDR3 DNA reads TGTGCCTGGAATAAGGGACTAGCGGGAGTCGATACGCAGTGTTTT. As protein: CAWNKGLAGVDTQCF.

The V call is TRBV28, the J call TRBJ2-2; D remains ambiguous. The germline V gene has CDR1 MDHEN and CDR2 SYDVKM. This CDR3 spans 13 amino acids. Trimming stripped 6 bases from V and 0 bases from J, with 5 bases between. CDR3 sequence reads: CASRLTNTGELFF. The DNA of the CDR3 is TGTGCCAGCAGATTGACGAACACCGGGGAGCTGTTTTTT.

This clonotype was observed many times. This CDR3 fails to terminate in the conserved phenylalanine or tryptophan, so it likely reflects a read error. This chain uses TRBV2 with TRBJ1-1; perhaps TRBD1 as D (5 bases). This CDR3 region has 15 residues. Trimming pared 7 bases from V and 1 base from J, leaving 16 bases between. Germline V gene sequence: CDR1 SNHLY, CDR2 FYNNEI. The CDR3 sequence: CASMKNGHTNTEAFL. As DNA, the CDR3 is TGTGCCAGCATGAAAAACGGACATACGAACACTGAAGCTTTCCTT.

To note about this clonotype: Sequence at one end of the junction differs from germline and may be a read error. The V call is TRBV28, the J call TRBJ1-6; the match to TRBD1 covers 7 bases. CDR1 and CDR2 (germline): MDHEN, SYDVKM. CDR3 length: 16 amino acids. CDR3 loop: CASSLMGTALNPPLHF. As DNA, the CDR3 is TGTGCCAGCAGTTTGATGGGGACAGCGCTTAATCCACCCCTCCACTTT. The variable domain in full, with the rest retrieved from reference TRBV28 and TRBJ1-6, is DVKVTQSSRYLVKRTGEKVFLECVQDMDHENMFWYRQDPGLGLRLIYFSYDVKMKEKGDIPEGYSVSREKKERFSLILESASTNQTSMYLCASSLMGTALNPPLHFGNGTRLTVT.

This rearrangement joins TRBV6-1 to TRBJ2-7; D not resolved. V shed 5 bases and J shed 7 bases, with 9 bases lying between them. Looked up from germline, CDR1 is MNHNS and CDR2 is SASEGT. This CDR3 has 11 amino acids. The CDR3 nucleotides read TGTGCCAGCAGTCAGAGATTTGAGCAGTACTTC. Translation gives CASSQRFEQYF.

This clonotype was counted ten times or more. V is TRBV27 and J is TRBJ2-2; D is unresolved. Germline values: CDR1 MNHEY, CDR2 SMNVEV (reference sequence). The CDR3 sequence is 13 residues long. V lost 8 bases and J lost 1, with 8 bases in between. The CDR3 DNA reads as TGTGCCAGCGGCCCAGTGAACACCGGGGAGCTGTTTTTT. It specifies CASGPVNTGELFF.

This clonotype appeared many times. V and J are TRBV27 and TRBJ2-3; a weak D match, TRBD2 (7 bases). Germline V gene data show CDR1 as MNHEY and CDR2 as SMNVEV (reference sequence). The ends were cut back, 0 bases at V and 6 bases at J, with 13 bases in the middle. The CDR3 consists of 15 residues. DNA of the CDR3: TGTGCCAGCAGTTTATCTGGGGGGGCCAAGGATACGCAGTATTTT. This encodes CASSLSGGAKDTQYF.

This clonotype has a count of ten or more. The rearrangement links TRBV11-2 to TRBJ2-3, with D hard to call. V gave up 0 bases and J gave up 2 bases, with 6 bases separating them. The CDR3 covers 14 residues. The V gene's germline CDR1 is SGHAT and CDR2 FQNNGV. CDR3 in amino acids: CASSLERSTDTQYF. CDR3 coding DNA: TGTGCCAGCAGCTTAGAACGTTCCACAGATACGCAGTATTTT.

This clonotype appeared a few times. The CDR3 DNA is TGCAGTGCTCGTCGACAGGGCCCAGAGACCCAGTACTTC. Translating it yields CSARRQGPETQYF. The rearrangement joins TRBV20-1 to TRBJ2-5; 7 nucleotides match TRBD1. This CDR3 has 13 amino acids. V lost 5 bases to trimming and J lost 4 bases; unmatched junction nucleotides: 7. Per germline, CDR1 DFQATT and CDR2 SNEGSKA (reference sequence).

This clonotype was counted between two and nine times. The chain employs TRBV14 and TRBJ2-1; D gene ambiguous. The CDR3 extends over 15 amino acids. Germline CDR1 is SGHDN and CDR2 is FVKESK. Trimming stripped 5 bases from V and 0 bases from J, with 11 bases between. This CDR3 reads CASSLTLSSYNEQFF. The CDR3 nucleotides read TGTGCCAGCAGCTTGACATTGAGCTCCTACAATGAGCAGTTCTTC.

Worth noting for this clonotype: Since a much larger clone is just one base distant, this may be a read error. J is TRBJ2-7 and V is TRBV4-1, with D possibly matching TRBD1 (6 bases). The DNA matches TRBJ2-1 better at its end, which makes the J call doubtful. This CDR3 comprises 15 residues. CDR1 and CDR2 from the germline V gene are MGHRA and YSYEKL. CDR3 in amino acids: CASSQAWQGTYEQFF. DNA for the CDR3: TGCGCCAGCAGCCAAGCCTGGCAGGGGACCTACGAGCAGTTCTTC.

The table lists this clonotype with many counts. This sequence joins TRBV28 and TRBJ1-4, with D perhaps matching TRBD1 (6 bases). Germline V gene sequence: CDR1 MDHEN, CDR2 SYDVKM. The CDR3 spans 19 residues. V lost 2 bases and J 0 bases, leaving 19 bases between the germline ends. The CDR3 is CASSLNVGTPSPTNEKLFF. The CDR3 DNA reads TGTGCCAGCAGTTTAAATGTGGGGACACCGAGCCCAACTAATGAAAAACTGTTTTTT.